The 24 T cell receptor beta chains given below trace back to one sample, sequenced in a study of shared clonotypes between healthy human individuals. Naivety among CD8 cells was defined by CD45RO negativity and positive CCR7 selection, thereby excluding terminally differentiated effector memory CD45RA+ cells. Libraries were prepared by immunoSEQ multiplex PCR; TCRdb keeps only in-frame clonotypes and omits some of them. Found here are millions of clones, over 85% of them singletons; the top ten hold 0.85% to 1.3%. Source material: naive CD8+ T cells sorted from blood. The source is a man aged 18 to 29 in good health.

The rearrangement links TRBV4-1 to TRBJ1-2; 9 nucleotides agree with TRBD1. The V and J ends lost 2 bases and 4 bases, in that order; junction bases with no gene match: 5. Germline V CDR1 and CDR2: MGHRA, YSYEKL. The CDR3 spans 15 residues. CDR3 amino acids: CASSQLTGGIYGYTF. DNA of the CDR3: TGCGCCAGCAGCCAACTGACAGGGGGAATCTATGGCTACACCTTC.

In this sample, this clone turned up once. CDR3 nucleotide sequence: TGTGCCAGCAGCTTAGATTCCGGAATCCACGAGCAGTACTTC. Translated, it gives CASSLDSGIHEQYF. This chain uses TRBV11-2 with TRBJ2-7; the D is unclear. The CDR3 is 14 residues long. Trimming stripped 0 bases from V and 5 bases from J, with 11 bases between. The V gene's germline CDR1 is SGHAT and CDR2 FQNNGV.

The V call is TRBV19, the J call TRBJ2-3; 8 bases map to TRBD2. This CDR3 is built from 17 residues. Germline V lookup: CDR1 LNHDA, CDR2 SQIVND (reference sequence). V shed 2 bases, J shed 1 base, and the junction held 8 bases outside the gene matches. CDR3 coding DNA: TGTGCCAGTAGTATAAGTCGGGAGGGCCCTGGCACAGATACGCAGTATTTT. Translating it yields CASSISREGPGTDTQYF.

The V call is TRBV4-1, the J call TRBJ1-2, with D perhaps TRBD1 (6 bases). Germline V CDR1 and CDR2: MGHRA, YSYEKL. This CDR3 region has 14 residues. Deletions cut 0 bases from V and 4 bases from J, with 9 bases between. CDR3 protein: CASSQDGGTYGYTF. The CDR3 nucleotides read TGCGCCAGCAGCCAAGATGGGGGCACCTATGGCTACACCTTC.

This sequence joins TRBV11-2 and TRBJ2-7, with 12 bases lining up with TRBD2. The CDR3 sequence is 15 residues long. V shed 1 base and J 5 bases; nucleotides not matched to a gene: 3. Germline lookup yields CDR1 SGHAT and CDR2 FQNNGV. As DNA, the CDR3 is TGTGCCAGCAGCTTAGCGGGACTAGCGGGCCACGAGCAGTACTTC. Translation: CASSLAGLAGHEQYF.

The J gene is TRBJ2-1, the V gene TRBV9; D assignment may be TRBD1 or TRBD2 (6 bases each). This CDR3 has 14 residues. CDR1 is SGDLS and CDR2 is YYNGEE in the germline V gene. Trimming left V 4 bases short and J 8 bases short, with 16 bases between. As DNA, the CDR3 is TGTGCCAGCAGCTCCACGATAGGGGGGTATGAGCAGTTCTTC. It is translated as CASSSTIGGYEQFF.

V usage is TRBV30 and J usage is TRBJ2-3; the D gene is possibly TRBD2 (6 bases). This CDR3 contains 15 residues. Germline V lookup: CDR1 GTSNPN, CDR2 SVGIG (reference sequence). With 8 bases removed from V and 0 bases from J, the gap between germline ends came to 18 bases. The CDR3 sequence: CALAFHSGSTDTQYF. The CDR3 DNA reads TGTGCCCTAGCTTTCCATAGCGGAAGCACAGATACGCAGTATTTT.

The V gene is TRBV18, the J gene TRBJ2-7; 10 nucleotides line up with TRBD1. The CDR3 is 15 amino acids. V trimming: 5 bases; J trimming: 5 bases; junction bases outside the gene matches: 9. Germline assignment: CDR1 KGHSH and CDR2 LQKENI. The CDR3: CASSTAGTGDHEQYF. DNA of the CDR3: TGTGCCAGCTCAACCGCCGGGACAGGGGACCACGAGCAGTACTTC.

The genes are TRBV28 and TRBJ2-7, with a possible D match to TRBD1 (5 bases). This CDR3 is built from 14 residues. Germline-derived CDR1 and CDR2 are MDHEN and SYDVKM. Trimming left V 4 bases short and J 0 bases short, with 10 bases between. The CDR3 spells CASSWQGPSYEQYF. DNA for the CDR3: TGTGCCAGCAGTTGGCAGGGCCCCTCCTACGAGCAGTACTTC.

J is TRBJ2-5 and V is TRBV9; D gene unclear. Germline V gene lookup returns CDR1 SGDLS and CDR2 YYNGEE. The CDR3 is 15 residues long. V was pared by 0 bases and J by 0 bases, with 9 bases between. CDR3 bases: TGTGCCAGCAGCGTAGCTTGGACGGACCAAGAGACCCAGTACTTC. It codes for CASSVAWTDQETQYF.

This CDR3 reads CASSAGSSYNSPLHF. DNA for the CDR3: TGTGCCAGCAGCGCTGGCAGCTCCTATAATTCACCCCTCCACTTT. This sequence joins TRBV7-9 and TRBJ1-6; D is ambiguous. CDR3 length equals 15 residues. In germline, CDR1 is SEHNR, CDR2 FQNEAQ (reference sequence). The V end was cut by 5 bases, the J end by 0 bases, with 8 bases between.

V gene TRBV4-1 combines with J gene TRBJ2-2, with D uncertain. V gave up 0 bases and J gave up 1 base, with 12 bases separating them. The CDR3 is made up of 17 amino acids. Germline assignment: CDR1 MGHRA and CDR2 YSYEKL. CDR3 DNA sequence: TGCGCCAGCAGCCAAGAGGAACAGACCCTGAACACCGGGGAGCTGTTTTTT. It codes for CASSQEEQTLNTGELFF.

V gene TRBV5-6 combines with J gene TRBJ2-7, with TRBD1 matching over 7 bases. Germline V gene sequence: CDR1 SGHDT, CDR2 YYEEEE. V dropped 5 bases and J dropped 3; count of bases not matched to a gene: 8. CDR3 size: 14 residues. DNA for the CDR3: TGTGCCAGCAGGCGACGGGACAGCTTCTACGAGCAGTACTTC. It is translated as CASRRRDSFYEQYF.

V usage is TRBV4-1 and J usage is TRBJ1-3; D is unresolved. The ends were cut back, 4 bases at V and 0 bases at J, with 13 bases in the middle. The CDR3 runs 16 residues. Germline CDR1 MGHRA, CDR2 YSYEKL. The CDR3 loop is CASSPEEATSGNTIYF. The CDR3 DNA reads TGCGCCAGCAGCCCCGAGGAGGCTACCTCTGGAAACACCATATATTTT.

The chain couples TRBV28 to TRBJ1-2; D might be TRBD1 (6 bases). The CDR3 is 14 amino acids. CDR1 and CDR2 from the germline V gene are MDHEN and SYDVKM. V was cut by 2 bases and J by 8 bases, with 15 bases left in between. CDR3 region: CASSLPGAGEGYTF. The CDR3 nucleotides read TGTGCCAGCAGTTTACCGGGGGCTGGGGAGGGCTACACCTTC.

J is TRBJ2-1 and V is TRBV5-1; possible D gene TRBD2, 6 bases. Trimming stripped 4 bases from V and 4 bases from J, with 12 bases between. In germline, CDR1 is SGHRS, CDR2 YFSETQ. The CDR3 consists of 14 residues. CDR3 DNA: TGCGCCAGCAGCCGGGACTTTAATTACAATGAGCAGTTCTTC. Amino acid sequence: CASSRDFNYNEQFF.

The V call is TRBV21-1, the J call TRBJ1-5; TRBD1, the table's D call, was not compared with the DNA. TRBV21-1 represents a pseudogene. The CDR3 is 19 amino acids. The CDR3 DNA follows: TGTGCCAGCAGCAAACCGTCCCGGGACAGACTATTTAGCAATCAGCCCCAGCATTTT. It specifies CASSKPSRDRLFSNQPQHF.

The gene calls are TRBV4-3 and TRBJ1-6; 10 nucleotides agree with TRBD1. The CDR3 sequence is 15 residues long. The germline gives CDR1 LGHNA, CDR2 YSLEER. V was pared by 4 bases and J by 8 bases, with 5 bases of the junction left unmatched. The CDR3 DNA follows: TGCGCCAGCAGCCCCCTGACAGGGGGCTATTCACCCCTCCACTTT. Translation: CASSPLTGGYSPLHF.

This clone occurred once. The V gene is TRBV10-1, the J gene TRBJ1-1; D ambiguous. Per germline, CDR1 WNHNN and CDR2 SYGVQD (reference sequence). V was clipped by 1 base and J by 2 bases, with 14 bases between them. The CDR3 totals 16 residues. The DNA of the CDR3 is TGCGCCAGCAGTGAGTTCGGAGTTTCTCCAAACACTGAAGCTTTCTTT. It encodes CASSEFGVSPNTEAFF.

This chain connects TRBV6-5 to TRBJ1-1; 7 positions agree with TRBD1. The CDR3 has 14 amino acids. The germline V gene has CDR1 MNHEY and CDR2 SVGAGI. Unmatched junction bases numbered 5, after V lost 0 bases and J lost 7 bases. CDR3: CASSYSRGGGEAFF. CDR3 nucleotides: TGTGCCAGCAGTTACTCCAGGGGGGGAGGTGAAGCTTTCTTT.

V gene TRBV28 combines with J gene TRBJ2-2; D unclear. Trimming pared 6 bases from V and 2 bases from J, leaving 16 bases between. The CDR3 is 16 residues long. Germline CDR1 MDHEN, CDR2 SYDVKM. In nucleotides, the CDR3 is TGTGCCAGCAGCTCTTTCCGTTTGAGCAACACCGGGGAGCTGTTTTTT. Translation gives CASSSFRLSNTGELFF.

The chain combines TRBV5-6 with TRBJ1-1, with no clear D. The V end was cut by 7 bases, the J end by 0 bases, with 7 bases between. Germline CDR1 is SGHDT and CDR2 is YYEEEE. The CDR3 covers 12 residues. The CDR3 here is CASGKLNTEAFF. DNA for the CDR3: TGTGCCAGCGGGAAATTGAACACTGAAGCTTTCTTT.

V is TRBV6-5 and J is TRBJ2-5; D is unclear. V lost 6 bases, J lost 6 bases, and 14 bases lay in between. In germline, CDR1 is MNHEY, CDR2 SVGAGI. The CDR3 totals 13 residues. In nucleotides, the CDR3 is TGTGCCAGCAGCTATACTAAGGATCAGACCCAGTACTTC. Its translation is CASSYTKDQTQYF.

In the case of this clone: Other DNA sequences in the same sample also yield this CDR3. The chain couples TRBV9 to TRBJ1-5; D gene unclear. The CDR3 length is 13 residues. V was shortened by 0 bases and J by 4 bases, with 5 bases between the two germline ends. CDR1 is SGDLS, CDR2 YYNGEE, per germline. Here the CDR3 DNA reads TGTGCCAGCAGCGTAGCGGGGAATCAGCCCCAGCATTTT. Translation: CASSVAGNQPQHF.